The 30 T cell receptor beta chains below all came from one sample that was sequenced in a study of identical twins. Via MiXCR, TCRdb re-called the 5' RACE reads, giving one row per CDR3 protein. The sample consists of about 690,000 distinct CDR3 sequences, roughly 6.2% of them appearing once. Specimen: naive T cells sorted from blood. Every receptor here comes from a man aged 18 to 29 in good health.

In this sample, this clonotype turned up many times. The V and J genes are TRBV5-1 and TRBJ1-1, with D possibly matching TRBD1 (5 bases). Germline V lookup: CDR1 SGHRS, CDR2 YFSETQ. The V gene lost 2 bases and the J gene lost 5 bases, with 16 bases spanning the gap. This CDR3 comprises 15 residues. CDR3 nucleotides: TGCGCCAGCAGCTTACGAAGTAGGGGTGGAACTGAAGCTTTCTTT. Protein product: CASSLRSRGGTEAFF.

The table lists this clonotype with many counts. CDR3 in amino acids: CASSLARGSGNTIYF. CDR3 DNA: TGTGCCAGCAGTTTAGCGCGGGGTTCTGGAAACACCATATATTTT. This chain connects TRBV12-3 or TRBV12-4 to TRBJ1-3, with D hard to call. This CDR3 has 15 amino acids. V lost 0 bases and J lost 1, with 7 bases in between.

The chain links TRBV27 to TRBJ2-5; 8 bases are shared with TRBD1. The CDR3 runs to 15 residues. V gave up 2 bases and J gave up 5 bases; unmatched junction bases: 7. Germline loops: CDR1 MNHEY, CDR2 SMNVEV (reference sequence). CDR3 in DNA: TGTGCCAGCAGTTTAGATCCCAGGGGGCTGGAGACCCAGTACTTC. It yields the protein CASSLDPRGLETQYF.

This clonotype was observed a handful of times. V and J are TRBV19 and TRBJ1-1; no reliable D call. The CDR3 contains 14 residues. V was shortened by 5 bases and J by 0 bases, with 10 bases between the two germline ends. Germline CDR1 is LNHDA and CDR2 is SQIVND (reference sequence). DNA for the CDR3: TGTGCCAGTAGTTTTCCGTCTTTGAACACTGAAGCTTTCTTT. Protein: CASSFPSLNTEAFF.

The chain joins TRBV7-2 to TRBJ1-1; D might be TRBD1 (6 bases). Germline V lookup: CDR1 SGHTA, CDR2 FQGNSA. Trimming took 1 base from V and 10 from J, leaving 10 bases between them. The CDR3 length is 12 residues. The CDR3 here is CASSLEGVGAFF. For the CDR3, the DNA is TGTGCCAGCAGCTTAGAGGGGGTCGGAGCTTTCTTT.

This clonotype was observed at least ten times. This sequence joins TRBV5-1 and TRBJ2-3, with unresolved D. The V gene's germline CDR1 is SGHRS and CDR2 YFSETQ. Trimming left V 3 bases short and J 5 bases short, with 10 bases between. CDR3 length equals 13 residues. The CDR3 loop is CASSSALGDTQYF. The CDR3 DNA reads as TGCGCCAGCAGCTCAGCCTTAGGAGATACGCAGTATTTT.

Only a few counts were recorded for this clonotype. CDR3 bases: TGTGCCAGCAGCAAAGACCCAGCGCTAGCCAAAAACATTCAGTACTTC. Its translation is CASSKDPALAKNIQYF. The V call is TRBV21-1, the J call TRBJ2-4. TRBV21-1 is annotated as a pseudogene. The CDR3 extends over 16 amino acids.

This clonotype was observed many times. J is TRBJ2-2 and V is TRBV29-1; D may be TRBD1 or TRBD2 (5 bases each). The CDR3 totals 16 residues. The V end lost 6 bases, the J end lost 1 base, and 18 bases lay between the germline ends. Germline assignment: CDR1 SQVTM and CDR2 ANQGSEA. The CDR3 sequence is CSVGEVDFGNTGELFF. The CDR3 DNA is TGCAGCGTGGGGGAAGTGGACTTTGGGAACACCGGGGAGCTGTTTTTT.

The rearrangement links TRBV20-1 to TRBJ2-1; D unresolved. With 4 bases removed from V and 3 bases from J, the gap between germline ends came to 19 bases. The CDR3 extends over 16 amino acids. Germline V gene sequence: CDR1 DFQATT, CDR2 SNEGSKA (reference sequence). The CDR3 DNA sequence: TGCAGTGCTACCTCCCCTCGGGCTTCGATCTACAATGAGCAGTTCTTC. Translation: CSATSPRASIYNEQFF.

This clonotype has at least ten counts. V is TRBV12-3 or TRBV12-4 and J is TRBJ1-2, with unresolved D. Trimming left V 1 base short and J 4 bases short, with 7 bases between. The CDR3 length is 13 residues. The CDR3 is CASSLGLIYGYTF. CDR3 coding DNA: TGTGCCAGCAGTTTAGGTCTGATCTATGGCTACACCTTC.

The chain combines TRBV5-1 with TRBJ2-2; D remains ambiguous. Germline V gene data show CDR1 as SGHRS and CDR2 as YFSETQ. V was shortened by 0 bases and J by 0 bases, with 9 bases between the two germline ends. The CDR3 length is 16 residues. The CDR3 nucleotides are TGCGCCAGCAGCTTGGTTCCTAGTGCGAACACCGGGGAGCTGTTTTTT. It translates to CASSLVPSANTGELFF.

This clonotype was observed a few times. The chain carries TRBV5-1 and TRBJ2-7; TRBD1 matches 10 bases. The V and J ends lost 6 bases and 6 bases, in that order; junction bases with no gene match: 9. The CDR3 extends over 14 amino acids. The germline V gene has CDR1 SGHRS and CDR2 YFSETQ. CDR3: CASIAGTGVGEQYF. DNA of the CDR3: TGCGCCAGCATCGCCGGGACAGGGGTTGGCGAGCAGTACTTC. The full variable domain, its missing parts supplied by reference TRBV5-1 and TRBJ2-7, is KAGVTQTPRYLIKTRGQQVTLSCSPISGHRSVSWYQQTPGQGLQFLFEYFSETQRNKGNFPGRFSGRQFSNSRSEMNVSTLELGDSALYLCASIAGTGVGEQYFGPGTRLTVT.

This clonotype was detected ten times or more. CDR3 nucleotide sequence: TGTGCCAGCAGCTTGGTTTCAGGGACCACCTACGAGCAGTACTTC. It yields the protein CASSLVSGTTYEQYF. The chain has TRBV5-5 and TRBJ2-7, with D possibly called TRBD1 or TRBD2 (5 bases each). This CDR3 has 15 residues. V lost 0 bases and J lost 2, with 12 bases in between. Germline V gene lookup returns CDR1 SGHKS and CDR2 YYEKEE (reference sequence).

The table lists this clonotype with many counts. The rearrangement joins TRBV5-1 to TRBJ1-1; TRBD1 matches 7 bases. The V gene end was trimmed by 6 bases and the J gene end by 2 bases; junction bases not matched to a gene: 10. The CDR3 is made up of 15 amino acids. Germline-derived CDR1 and CDR2 are SGHRS and YFSETQ. CDR3 residues: CASNSLGTVNTEAFF. CDR3 in DNA: TGCGCCAGCAACTCCTTGGGGACAGTCAACACTGAAGCTTTCTTT. Together with reference TRBV5-1 and TRBJ1-1, the CDR3 gives the full variable domain: KAGVTQTPRYLIKTRGQQVTLSCSPISGHRSVSWYQQTPGQGLQFLFEYFSETQRNKGNFPGRFSGRQFSNSRSEMNVSTLELGDSALYLCASNSLGTVNTEAFFGQGTRLTVV.

Ten or more counts support this clonotype. The J gene is TRBJ1-2, the V gene TRBV29-1; 7 bases fit TRBD1. The V segment lost 3 bases and the J segment 8 bases; nucleotides outside the gene matches: 9. Germline V gene sequence: CDR1 SQVTM, CDR2 ANQGSEA. The CDR3 is 13 amino acids. DNA of the CDR3: TGCAGCGTTGACCCAGACAGGGCCGGGGGCTACACCTTC. Amino acid sequence: CSVDPDRAGGYTF.

This clonotype was seen at least ten times. The chain combines TRBV10-3 with TRBJ2-7; D unclear. Looked up from germline, CDR1 is ENHRY and CDR2 is SYGVKD. The CDR3 consists of 15 residues. Trimming removed 0 bases at V and 4 bases at J, with 13 bases between. This chain's CDR3 is CAISESRGVRYEQYV. The CDR3 nucleotides are TGTGCCATCAGTGAGTCGCGTGGGGTGCGGTACGAGCAGTACGTC.

The chain links TRBV7-6 to TRBJ2-7; 13 nucleotides align to TRBD2. There are 18 residues in the CDR3. The germline CDR1 and CDR2 sequences are SGHVS and FNYEAQ. V shed 0 bases, J shed 3 bases, and the junction held 8 bases outside the gene matches. In DNA form, the CDR3 reads TGTGCCAGCAGCTTAGCCGGACTAGCGGGAGTCTCTCGCTACGAGCAGTACGTC. Protein sequence: CASSLAGLAGVSRYEQYV.

This clonotype was counted many times. The V gene is TRBV5-1, the J gene TRBJ2-1, with 9 bases fitting TRBD1. The germline V gene encodes CDR1 SGHRS and CDR2 YFSETQ. V gave up 0 bases and J gave up 5 bases; unmatched junction bases: 3. This CDR3 contains 15 residues. CDR3 protein: CASSLAGTGNNEQFF. DNA for the CDR3: TGCGCCAGCAGCTTGGCCGGGACAGGGAACAATGAGCAGTTCTTC.

This clonotype has ten or more counts. The rearrangement uses TRBV24-1 and TRBJ2-1, with D perhaps matching TRBD2 (6 bases). Trimming took 3 bases from V and 2 from J, leaving 13 bases between them. Germline CDR1 is KGHDR and CDR2 is SFDVKD. The CDR3 loop spans 16 amino acids. CDR3 nucleotides: TGTGCCACCAGTGATACGAACCTAGCGACCTACAATGAGCAGTTCTTC. Its translation: CATSDTNLATYNEQFF.

The chain links TRBV7-2 to TRBJ2-1; weak D call: TRBD2 (6 bases). CDR1 and CDR2 from the germline V gene are SGHTA and FQGNSA. Trimming took 3 bases from V and 7 from J, leaving 13 bases between them. The CDR3 runs to 14 residues. CDR3 in amino acids: CASSFPTSGNEQFF. Written as DNA, the CDR3 is TGTGCCAGCAGCTTTCCAACAAGCGGGAATGAGCAGTTCTTC. Combining the CDR3 with reference TRBV7-2 and TRBJ2-1 gives the whole variable domain GAGVSQSPSNKVTEKGKDVELRCDPISGHTALYWYRQSLGQGLEFLIYFQGNSAPDKSGLPSDRFSAERTGGSVSTLTIQRTQQEDSAVYLCASSFPTSGNEQFFGPGTRLTVL.

This clonotype was counted many times. The chain joins TRBV12-3 or TRBV12-4 to TRBJ1-5, with D hard to call. V shed 6 bases and J shed 7 bases, with 16 bases lying between them. The CDR3 is made up of 14 amino acids. As DNA, the CDR3 is TGTGCCAGCAGCTCGGCCCACGCGGGGCAGCCCCAGCATTTT. Amino acid sequence: CASSSAHAGQPQHF.

This clonotype was found many times. The J gene is TRBJ1-2, the V gene TRBV12-3 or TRBV12-4; perhaps TRBD1 as D (5 bases). V shed 7 bases and J shed 8 bases, with 23 bases lying between them. The CDR3 loop spans 15 amino acids. The CDR3 reads CASTLPGPGIEGYTF. CDR3 sequence (DNA): TGTGCCAGCACCCTCCCCGGTCCAGGGATCGAAGGCTACACCTTC.

In its sample, this clonotype was seen a few times. V usage is TRBV5-5 and J usage is TRBJ2-5; D might be TRBD1 or TRBD2, each matching 5 bases. The CDR3 sequence is 16 residues long. The germline V gene encodes CDR1 SGHKS and CDR2 YYEKEE (reference sequence). The V gene lost 0 bases and the J gene lost 3 bases, with 15 bases spanning the gap. CDR3 sequence (DNA): TGTGCCAGCAGCTTGGCCCAAGGAGTGGGGGAAGAGACCCAGTACTTC. It yields the protein CASSLAQGVGEETQYF.

V gene TRBV7-4 combines with J gene TRBJ2-7; no firm D call. V lost 3 bases to trimming and J lost 0 bases, with 12 bases between them. This CDR3 is built from 15 residues. CDR1 and CDR2 (germline): SGHVT, SQSDAQ. Here the CDR3 reads CASSFPFRCSYEQYV. The CDR3 nucleotides read TGTGCCAGCAGCTTCCCCTTCAGATGCTCCTACGAGCAGTACGTC.

This clonotype was seen repeatedly, ten times or more. This chain connects TRBV20-1 to TRBJ2-7; TRBD1 agrees at 8 bases. The CDR3 is 14 residues long. V gave up 1 base and J gave up 3 bases; unmatched junction bases: 5. CDR1 and CDR2 (germline): DFQATT, SNEGSKA (reference sequence). The CDR3 sequence: CSARGIGQGYEQYF. The DNA of the CDR3 is TGCAGTGCTAGAGGTATCGGACAGGGCTACGAGCAGTACTTC.

This clonotype showed up just a few times. The V call is TRBV29-1, the J call TRBJ1-4; D remains unclear. Germline values: CDR1 SQVTM, CDR2 ANQGSEA. There are 10 residues in the CDR3. Trimming left V 6 bases short and J 12 bases short, with 11 bases between. The CDR3 loop reads CSVYRTELFF. CDR3 nucleotides: TGCAGCGTCTATAGGACCGAACTGTTTTTT.

This clonotype showed up many times. This chain uses TRBV15 with TRBJ2-1, with a tentative D call TRBD2 (5 bases). Trimming took 1 base from V and 4 from J, leaving 8 bases between them. CDR1 and CDR2 (germline): LNHNV, YYDKDF (reference sequence). The CDR3 contains 14 residues. The CDR3 protein is CATSRAGLYNEQFF. The CDR3 bases are TGTGCCACCAGCAGAGCAGGACTTTACAATGAGCAGTTCTTC.

Comments on this clonotype: With a much larger clone just one base away, this may be a read error. The CDR3 here is CSVNLGLRETQNF. The CDR3 nucleotides read TGCAGCGTTAATCTGGGACTAAGAGAGACCCAGAACTTC. The chain recombines TRBV29-1 with TRBJ2-5, with 7 bases aligning to TRBD2. CDR1 and CDR2 from the germline V gene are SQVTM and ANQGSEA. The length of the CDR3 is 13 residues. Supplemented by reference TRBV29-1 and TRBJ2-5, the full variable domain reads SAVISQKPSRDICQRGTSLTIQCQVDSQVTMMFWYRQQPGQSLTLIATANQGSEATYESGFVIDKFPISRPNLTFSTLTVSNMSPEDSSIYLCSVNLGLRETQNFGPGTRLLVL.

This clonotype was recorded many times. The V gene is TRBV11-2, the J gene TRBJ1-5; D is undetermined. Germline V gives CDR1 SGHAT, CDR2 FQNNGV. V was shortened by 3 bases and J by 0 bases, with 9 bases between the two germline ends. This CDR3 spans 15 amino acids. The CDR3 reads CASSLGSGSNQPQHF. The CDR3 nucleotides read TGTGCCAGCAGCTTGGGGTCGGGTAGCAATCAGCCCCAGCATTTT. Full variable domain (rest looked up from reference TRBV11-2 and TRBJ1-5): EAGVAQSPRYKIIEKRQSVAFWCNPISGHATLYWYQQILGQGPKLLIQFQNNGVVDDSQLPKDRFSAERLKGVDSTLKIQPAKLEDSAVYLCASSLGSGSNQPQHFGDGTRLSIL.

This clonotype has a count of ten or more. The rearrangement uses TRBV12-3 or TRBV12-4 and TRBJ2-1, with TRBD2 matching over 9 bases. This CDR3 has 17 residues. The junction had 16 bases not matched to a gene; V was cut back by 7 bases and J by 6 bases. The CDR3 here is CASTPRGLAGGVNEQFF. The CDR3 nucleotides read TGTGCCAGCACACCTAGGGGGTTGGCGGGAGGGGTCAATGAGCAGTTCTTC.